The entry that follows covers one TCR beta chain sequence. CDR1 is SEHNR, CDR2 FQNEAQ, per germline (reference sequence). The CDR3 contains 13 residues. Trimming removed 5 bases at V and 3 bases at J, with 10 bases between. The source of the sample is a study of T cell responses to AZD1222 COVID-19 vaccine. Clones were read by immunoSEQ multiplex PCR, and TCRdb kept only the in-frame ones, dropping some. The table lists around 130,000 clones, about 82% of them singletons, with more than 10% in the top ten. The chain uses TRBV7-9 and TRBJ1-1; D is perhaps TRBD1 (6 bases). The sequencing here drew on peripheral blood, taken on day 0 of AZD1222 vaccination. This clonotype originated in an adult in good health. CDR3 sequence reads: CASSPRQDTEAFF. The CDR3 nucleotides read TGTGCCAGCAGCCCGAGACAGGACACTGAAGCTTTCTTT.